The entry below describes one T cell receptor beta chain. The target antigen is unknown. This entry belongs to a study of OX40 agonist ivuxolimab in advanced cancers. Study-level background: With ivuxolimab, an agonistic anti-OX40 (CD134) antibody, patients were treated. Regarding the study as a whole: Certain nonresponders additionally had low normalized T-cell clonal expansion. More expanded clones were seen, on average, in CD8+ T cells than in CD4+.

This CDR3 has 15 amino acids. J gave up 3 bases and V 4 bases, and 6 bases lay outside the gene matches. Germline V gene sequence: CDR1 SGHDN, CDR2 FVKESK. Here immunoSEQ multiplex PCR was the method, and the copy in TCRdb shows in-frame clones only, minus some. The repertoire holds 60,000 to 65,000 clones, under 95% seen once, with approximately 0.44% in the top ten. A history of autoimmune disease or systemic immunosuppression excluded patients. The sample consisted of CD4+ or CD8+ T cells sorted from blood, taken in a trial of the OX40 agonist ivuxolimab. The sequence derives from an adult with an advanced solid tumor such as melanoma, head and neck, liver or kidney cancer. The rearrangement joins TRBV14 to TRBJ2-1; 7 nucleotides agree with TRBD1. The CDR3 region has the DNA TGTGCCAGCAGCCGGCAGGGGGTAGGCTACAATGAGCAGTTCTTC. As protein: CASSRQGVGYNEQFF.